These T cell receptor beta chains were read from a single sample in a study of technical replicates of blood from a few donors. TCRdb's table, derived via immunoSEQ multiplex PCR, lists solely in-frame clones and lacks some. The profile covers tens of thousands of clones, with 94% appearing a single time and under 0.3% taken by the ten largest. Sequencing was carried out using T cells isolated from PBMCs. The receptors originated from a human donor in good health. CDR3s include the opening cysteine and the closing phenylalanine or tryptophan. The D gene is left open where the match is weak. Only part of the rows carry a size: once, few, many, or a class if the clone is expanded.

j_call,v_call,d_call,clone_size,cdr3_nt,cdr3_aa
TRBJ2-2,TRBV19,-,-,TGTGCCAGTAGTATGGGGAGTTGGACCGGGGAGCTGTTTTTT,CASSMGSWTGELFF
TRBJ2-1,TRBV6-6,TRBD2,-,TGTGCCAGCAGTCTTAGCGGGGGGAGGGGGAATGAGCAGTTCTTC,CASSLSGGRGNEQFF
TRBJ2-7,TRBV6-5,TRBD1,-,TGTGCCAGCAGTTTACCAAGGACAGGGGGACTCTACGAGCAGTACTTC,CASSLPRTGGLYEQYF
TRBJ1-2,TRBV30,-,-,TGTGCCTGGAGTGTACTTGAGGAGGGCTATGGCTACACCTTC,CAWSVLEEGYGYTF
TRBJ2-1,TRBV27,TRBD2,-,TGTGCCAGCAGTTTTGCCAGCGGGAGGGATGAGCAGTTCTTC,CASSFASGRDEQFF
TRBJ2-5,TRBV19,-,-,TGTGCCACCCGTGAGGGGGGGGAGACCCAGTACTTC,CATREGGETQYF
TRBJ2-7,TRBV5-1,TRBD1,-,TGCGCCAGCAGCCTTTCGTCAGACAGGGGTCACCCTTACGAGCAGTACTTC,CASSLSSDRGHPYEQYF
TRBJ1-5,TRBV7-9,TRBD1,-,TGTGCCAGCAGCCCCTTGACAGGGGGAGATCAGCCCCAGCATTTT,CASSPLTGGDQPQHF
TRBJ2-7,TRBV30,-,-,TGTGCCTGGAGTGTCCGAGGGTACGAGCAGTACTTC,CAWSVRGYEQYF
TRBJ1-2,TRBV2,TRBD1,-,TGTGCCGGAAGGGACAGGGCCTTCTATGGCTACACCTTC,CAGRDRAFYGYTF
TRBJ2-7,TRBV2,TRBD1,-,TGTGCCAGCATCCCGGACAGGGTCCACGAGCAGTACTTC,CASIPDRVHEQYF
TRBJ1-5,TRBV19,-,-,TGTGCCAGTAGTATATCTCTGAATCAGCCCCAGCATTTT,CASSISLNQPQHF
TRBJ1-1,TRBV18,-,-,TGTGCCAGCTCACCCCAGGACACGAACACTGAAGCTTTCTTT,CASSPQDTNTEAFF
TRBJ1-2,TRBV11-3,-,-,TGTGCCAGCAGCTTACTGGGGAGCTATGGCTACACCTTC,CASSLLGSYGYTF
TRBJ2-7,TRBV7-9,-,once,TGTGCCAGCAGCTTTGTTGAGTGGGAGCAGTACTTC,CASSFVEWEQYF
TRBJ2-7,TRBV6-5,TRBD2,-,TGTGCCAGCAGTTACTTAGCGGGAGGGGGCGAGCAGTACTTC,CASSYLAGGGEQYF